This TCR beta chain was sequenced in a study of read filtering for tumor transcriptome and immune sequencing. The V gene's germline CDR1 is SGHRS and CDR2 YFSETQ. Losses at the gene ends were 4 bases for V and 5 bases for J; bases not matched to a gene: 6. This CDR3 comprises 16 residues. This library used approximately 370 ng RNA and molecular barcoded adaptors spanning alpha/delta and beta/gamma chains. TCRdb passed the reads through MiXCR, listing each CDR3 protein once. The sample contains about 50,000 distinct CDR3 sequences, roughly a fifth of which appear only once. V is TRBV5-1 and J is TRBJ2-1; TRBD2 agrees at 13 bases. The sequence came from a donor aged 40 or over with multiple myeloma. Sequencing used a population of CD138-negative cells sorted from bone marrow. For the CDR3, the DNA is TGCGCCAGCAGCCCCGGACTAGCGGGAGAGAACAATGAGCAGTTCTTC. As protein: CASSPGLAGENNEQFF.